Below, one TCR beta chain is given with its context. These data come from a study of T-cell memory formation after mild COVID-19. TCRdb reprocessed the 5' RACE reads with MiXCR, giving one entry per CDR3 protein. The sample yields more than 250,000 distinct CDR3 sequences, 16% seen once. The V gene's germline CDR1 is LNHNV and CDR2 YYDKDF (reference sequence). This CDR3 region has 14 residues. The junction had 8 bases not matched to a gene; V was cut back by 4 bases and J by 8 bases. The source is a man younger than 30 who had mild COVID-19 (a few samples of this study predate the infection). Cell type and time point are not known. The V call is TRBV15, the J call TRBJ2-1; 7 nucleotides line up with TRBD1. Material for sequencing was PBMCs or a T cell subset sorted from them (not recorded which). The CDR3 sequence: CATSTRTGADEQFF. CDR3 sequence (DNA): TGTGCCACCAGCACCCGGACAGGAGCCGATGAGCAGTTCTTC.